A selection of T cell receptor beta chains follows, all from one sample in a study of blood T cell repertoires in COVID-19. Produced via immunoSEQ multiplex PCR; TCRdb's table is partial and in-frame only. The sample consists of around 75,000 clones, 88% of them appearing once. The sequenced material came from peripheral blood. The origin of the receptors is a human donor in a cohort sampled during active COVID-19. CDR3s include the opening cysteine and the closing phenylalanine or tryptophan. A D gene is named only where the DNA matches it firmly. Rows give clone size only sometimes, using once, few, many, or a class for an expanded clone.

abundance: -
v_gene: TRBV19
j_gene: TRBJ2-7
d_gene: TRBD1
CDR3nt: TGTGCCAGTAGTCCGGGACAGGCGTACGAGCAGTACTTC
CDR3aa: CASSPGQAYEQYF

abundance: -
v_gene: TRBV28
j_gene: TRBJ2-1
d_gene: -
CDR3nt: TGTGCCAGCAGGGCTCCCGCCCTAGGTGAGCAGTTCTTC
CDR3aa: CASRAPALGEQFF

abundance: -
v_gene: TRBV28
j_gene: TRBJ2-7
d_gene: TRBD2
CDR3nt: TGTGCCAGCAGTCGCGGGACTAGCGGCTACGAGCAGTACTTC
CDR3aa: CASSRGTSGYEQYF

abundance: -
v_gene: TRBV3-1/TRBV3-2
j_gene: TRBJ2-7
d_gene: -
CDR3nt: TGTGCCAGCAGCCAAGGAACGGCGGCCGAGCAGTACTTC
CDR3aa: CASSQGTAAEQYF

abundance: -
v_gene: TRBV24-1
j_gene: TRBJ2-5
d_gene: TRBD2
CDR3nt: TGTGCCACCAGTCCTAGCGGGGGGGTCCAAGAGACCCAGTACTTC
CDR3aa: CATSPSGGVQETQYF

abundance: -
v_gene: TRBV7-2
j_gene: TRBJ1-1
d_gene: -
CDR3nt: TGTGCCAGCAGCTCAAACAGGGTCACGAACACTGAAGCTTTCTTT
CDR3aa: CASSSNRVTNTEAFF

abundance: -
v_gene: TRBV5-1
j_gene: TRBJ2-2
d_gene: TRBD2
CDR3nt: TGCGCCAGCAGTTCCACCGGGCGGGGGGACACCGGGGAGCTGTTTTTT
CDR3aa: CASSSTGRGDTGELFF

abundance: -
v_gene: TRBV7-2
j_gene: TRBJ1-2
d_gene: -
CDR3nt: TGTGCCAGCAGCGACCGGACTGGCTCCTCTTATGGCTACACCTTC
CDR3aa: CASSDRTGSSYGYTF

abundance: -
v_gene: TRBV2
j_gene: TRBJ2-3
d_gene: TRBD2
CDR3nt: TGTGCCAGCGGGGGGGGACTAGCGGGTCCCACAGATACGCAGTATTTT
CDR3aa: CASGGGLAGPTDTQYF

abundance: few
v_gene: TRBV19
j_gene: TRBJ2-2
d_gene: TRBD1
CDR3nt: TGTGCCAGTAGTAAGAGACAGGGGACCGGGGAGCTGTTTTTT
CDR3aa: CASSKRQGTGELFF

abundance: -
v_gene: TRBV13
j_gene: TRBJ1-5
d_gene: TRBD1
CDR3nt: TGTGCCAGCAGCCCCCGGAGCAGGGGGCCCAATCAGCCCCAGCATTTT
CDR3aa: CASSPRSRGPNQPQHF

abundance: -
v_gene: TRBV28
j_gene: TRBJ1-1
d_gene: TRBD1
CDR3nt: TGTGCCAGCAGCCCCTCCGGGACAGGGGGACCTGAAGCTTTCTTT
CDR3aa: CASSPSGTGGPEAFF

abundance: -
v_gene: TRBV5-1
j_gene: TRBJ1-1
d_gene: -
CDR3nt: TGCGCCAGCAGCCAACAACCGCGGGGGCCGAGGATGAACACTGAAGCTTTCTTT
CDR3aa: CASSQQPRGPRMNTEAFF

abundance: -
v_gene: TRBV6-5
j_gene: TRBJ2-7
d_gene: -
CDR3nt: TGTGCCAGCAGTTACGGGTCACCCTCTAGCGAGCAGTACTTC
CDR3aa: CASSYGSPSSEQYF

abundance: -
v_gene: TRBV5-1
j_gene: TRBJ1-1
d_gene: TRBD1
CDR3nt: TGCGCCAGCAGCCTTCAGGGGGCGGTGAACACTGAAGCTTTCTTT
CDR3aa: CASSLQGAVNTEAFF

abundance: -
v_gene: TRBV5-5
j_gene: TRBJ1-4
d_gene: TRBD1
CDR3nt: TGTGCCAGCAGCTCAGGAACAGGGGGCGGACAGAAAAAACTGTTTTTT
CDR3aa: CASSSGTGGGQKKLFF

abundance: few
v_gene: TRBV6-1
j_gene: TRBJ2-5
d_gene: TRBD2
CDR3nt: TGTGCCAGCAGTGAAGAGGGAGGGCGGCAAGAGACCCAGTACTTC
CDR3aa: CASSEEGGRQETQYF

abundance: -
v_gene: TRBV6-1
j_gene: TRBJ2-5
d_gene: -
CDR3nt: TGTGCCAGCAGTGAAGCGCGGGTTAAAGAGACCCAGTACTTC
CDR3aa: CASSEARVKETQYF

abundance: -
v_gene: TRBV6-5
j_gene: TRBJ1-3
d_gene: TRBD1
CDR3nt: TGTGCCAGCAGTCCGACAGGGAGCTCTGGAAACACCATATATTTT
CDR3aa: CASSPTGSSGNTIYF

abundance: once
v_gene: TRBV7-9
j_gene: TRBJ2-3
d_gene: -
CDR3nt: TGTGCCAGCAGCGAATTACGGGGTGGACCGAATACGCAGTATTTT
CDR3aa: CASSELRGGPNTQYF

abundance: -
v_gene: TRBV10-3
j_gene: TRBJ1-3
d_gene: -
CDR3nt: TGTGCCATCAGTGAAGGGGCGCGAGGAAACACCATATATTTT
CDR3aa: CAISEGARGNTIYF

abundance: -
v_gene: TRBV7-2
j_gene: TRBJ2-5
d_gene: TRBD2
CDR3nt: TGTGCCAGCAGCCATTACGGGACTAGCGGGGTCGGGAAGACCCAGTACTTC
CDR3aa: CASSHYGTSGVGKTQYF

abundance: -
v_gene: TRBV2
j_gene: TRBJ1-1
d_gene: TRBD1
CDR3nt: TGTGCCAGCAGCGTTGAGCCCGGGACAGCGAACACTGAAGCTTTCTTT
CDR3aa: CASSVEPGTANTEAFF

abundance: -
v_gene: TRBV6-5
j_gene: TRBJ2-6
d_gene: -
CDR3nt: TGTGCCAGCACCCTCCCGGGGGCCAACGTCCTGACTTTC
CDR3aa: CASTLPGANVLTF

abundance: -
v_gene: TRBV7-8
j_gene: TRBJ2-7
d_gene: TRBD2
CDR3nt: TGTGCCAGCAGCTTCCGACTAGCGGGGGCCTCCTACGAGCAGTACTTC
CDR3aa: CASSFRLAGASYEQYF

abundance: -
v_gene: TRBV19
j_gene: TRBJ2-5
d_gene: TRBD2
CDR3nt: TGTGCCAGTAGTACCCCTAGCGGGGGAAAAGAGACCCAGTACTTC
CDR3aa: CASSTPSGGKETQYF

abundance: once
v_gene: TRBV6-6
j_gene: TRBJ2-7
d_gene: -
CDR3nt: TGTGCCAGCAGTTCCCAGGGGCGGGGGCCCTCCTACGAGCAGTACTTC
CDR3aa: CASSSQGRGPSYEQYF

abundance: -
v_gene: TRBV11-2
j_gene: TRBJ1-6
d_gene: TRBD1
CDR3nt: TGTGCCAGCACTACCCGGACAGGCGCAAATTCACCCCTCCACTTT
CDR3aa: CASTTRTGANSPLHF

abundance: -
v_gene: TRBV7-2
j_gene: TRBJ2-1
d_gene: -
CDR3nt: TGTGCCAGCAGCTTATCGGTTGGGCCCCCGGAGTTCTTC
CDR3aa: CASSLSVGPPEFF

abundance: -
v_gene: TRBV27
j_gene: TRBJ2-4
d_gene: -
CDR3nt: TGTGCCAGCAGCCCTACCCGTCAGACCGCAAGACTAGCCAAAAACATTCAGTACTTC
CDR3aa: CASSPTRQTARLAKNIQYF

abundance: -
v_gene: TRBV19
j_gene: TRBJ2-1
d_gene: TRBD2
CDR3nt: TGTGCCAGTAGTTCCTGGGGGGGTGAGCAGTTCTTC
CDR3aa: CASSSWGGEQFF

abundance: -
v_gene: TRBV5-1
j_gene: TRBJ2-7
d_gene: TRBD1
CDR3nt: TGCGCCAGCAGCTACGGACAGGAAACCTACGAGCAGTACTTC
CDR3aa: CASSYGQETYEQYF

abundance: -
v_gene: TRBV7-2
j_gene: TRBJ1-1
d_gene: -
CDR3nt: TGTGCCAGCAGCGGGCAGGGGAACACTGAAGCTTTCTTT
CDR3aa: CASSGQGNTEAFF

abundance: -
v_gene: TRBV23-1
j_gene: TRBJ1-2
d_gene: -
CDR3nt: TGCGCCAGCAGTCCCTTAAGCGGGGGGTCCTATGGCTACACCTTC
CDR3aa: CASSPLSGGSYGYTF

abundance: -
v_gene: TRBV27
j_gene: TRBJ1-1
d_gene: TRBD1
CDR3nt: TGTGCCAGCAGTAGACAGGGACCGAACACTGAAGCTTTCTTT
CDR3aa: CASSRQGPNTEAFF

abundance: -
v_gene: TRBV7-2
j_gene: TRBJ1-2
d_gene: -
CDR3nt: TGTGCCAGCAGCCTGCCTGGGGGCCCCAACTATGGCTACACCTTC
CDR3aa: CASSLPGGPNYGYTF

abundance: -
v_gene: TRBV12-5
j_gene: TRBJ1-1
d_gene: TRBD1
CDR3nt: TGTGCTAGTGGGGACAGGGGGTTCACTGAAGCTTTCTTT
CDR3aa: CASGDRGFTEAFF

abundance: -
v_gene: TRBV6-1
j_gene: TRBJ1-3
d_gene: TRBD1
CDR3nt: TGTGCCAGCAGTGAAGCCCTACCGTGGACAGGGGGCTCGTACACCATATATTTT
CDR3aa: CASSEALPWTGGSYTIYF

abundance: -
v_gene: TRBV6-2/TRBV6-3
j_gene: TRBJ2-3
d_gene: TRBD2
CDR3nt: TGTGCCAGCAGCCCTAGCGGGGGAGCCCGGGGTACGCAGTATTTT
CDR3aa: CASSPSGGARGTQYF

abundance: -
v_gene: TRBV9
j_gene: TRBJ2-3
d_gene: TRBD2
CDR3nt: TGTGCCAGCAGCGAGACTAGCGGGGGGGCTATAGATACGCAGTATTTT
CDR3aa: CASSETSGGAIDTQYF

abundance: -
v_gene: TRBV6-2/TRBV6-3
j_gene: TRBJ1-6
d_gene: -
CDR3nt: TGTGCCAGCAGTTACTCTCCAGACAGGAATAATTCACCCCTCCACTTT
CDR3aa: CASSYSPDRNNSPLHF

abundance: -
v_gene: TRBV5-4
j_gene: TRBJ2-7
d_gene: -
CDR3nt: TGTGCCAGCAGCTCCCTGGGACAAAACCGGGGAGCCTACGAGCAGTACTTC
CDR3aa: CASSSLGQNRGAYEQYF

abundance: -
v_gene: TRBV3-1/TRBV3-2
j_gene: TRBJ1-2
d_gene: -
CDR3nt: TGTGCCAGCAGCCACCCGACAGCTAACTATGGCTACACCTTC
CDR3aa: CASSHPTANYGYTF

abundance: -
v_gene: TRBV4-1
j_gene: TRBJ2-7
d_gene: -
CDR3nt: TGCGCCAGCAGCCAGCCAGGGTGGTACGAGCAGTACTTC
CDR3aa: CASSQPGWYEQYF

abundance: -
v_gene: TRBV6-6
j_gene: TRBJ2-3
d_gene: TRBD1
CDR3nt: TGTGCCAGCAGTCAGACAGGGACAGGGGTAGCAGATACGCAGTATTTT
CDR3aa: CASSQTGTGVADTQYF

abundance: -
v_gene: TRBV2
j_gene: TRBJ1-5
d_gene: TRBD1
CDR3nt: TGTGCCAGCAGGGGACAGGGGGCGATCAATCAGCCCCAGCATTTT
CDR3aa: CASRGQGAINQPQHF

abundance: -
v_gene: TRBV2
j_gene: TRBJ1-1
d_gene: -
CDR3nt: TGTGCCAGCGGACTATTAAGGGGTGGGACTGAAGCTTTCTTT
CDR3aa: CASGLLRGGTEAFF